Below, 10 T cell receptor beta chains from the same sample are listed, as sequenced in a study of graft-versus-host responses after intestinal transplantation. These receptors have no known antigen. The table came from immunoSEQ multiplex PCR; TCRdb's copy has only in-frame clones and leaves some out. Of 45,000 to 60,000 clones listed, 95% are singletons. This sample comprised unstimulated CD8+ T cells sorted from spleen or lymph node cells, obtained before transplant. These receptors all come from a human donor who was the organ donor for an intestinal transplant.

This chain connects TRBV28 to TRBJ1-4; 8 bases align to TRBD1. Germline V gene sequence: CDR1 MDHEN, CDR2 SYDVKM. The V gene end was trimmed by 7 bases and the J gene end by 0 bases; junction bases not matched to a gene: 4. This CDR3 comprises 15 residues. CDR3 protein: CASTGTGTTNEKLFF. The CDR3 nucleotides read TGTGCCAGCACGGGGACAGGAACAACTAATGAAAAACTGTTTTTT.

The genes are TRBV9 and TRBJ2-7, with 7 positions matching TRBD1. The junction had 3 bases not matched to a gene; V was cut back by 0 bases and J by 3 bases. Per the germline V gene, CDR1 is SGDLS and CDR2 is YYNGEE. The CDR3 totals 14 residues. The CDR3 bases are TGTGCCAGCAGCGTAGGGGACAGAGTCTACGAGCAGTACTTC. It yields the protein CASSVGDRVYEQYF.

The chain is built from TRBV7-2 and TRBJ2-1; TRBD1 agrees at 7 bases. The CDR3 has 13 amino acids. V trimming: 5 bases; J trimming: 3 bases; junction bases outside the gene matches: 1. CDR1 is SGHTA, CDR2 FQGNSA, per germline. CDR3 amino acids: CASSGDSYNEQFF. In DNA form, the CDR3 reads TGTGCCAGCAGCGGGGACAGCTACAATGAGCAGTTCTTC.

The rearrangement links TRBV7-9 to TRBJ2-1; D uncertain. The CDR3 is 13 amino acids. V was clipped by 3 bases and J by 5 bases, with 8 bases between them. The V gene's germline CDR1 is SEHNR and CDR2 FQNEAQ (reference sequence). CDR3 bases: TGTGCCAGCAGCTTCGGAATAGACAATGAGCAGTTCTTC. This gives the protein CASSFGIDNEQFF.

The chain couples TRBV14 to TRBJ2-2, with D unclear. CDR1 and CDR2 from the germline V gene are SGHDN and FVKESK. Trimming left V 2 bases short and J 0 bases short, with 7 bases between. The CDR3 runs 15 residues. This CDR3 is CASSQMGANTGELFF. CDR3 in DNA: TGTGCCAGCAGCCAAATGGGCGCGAACACCGGGGAGCTGTTTTTT.

The CDR3 region is CASTAHTGEDQPQHF. CDR3 nucleotides: TGTGCCAGCACGGCCCACACAGGGGAGGATCAGCCCCAGCATTTT. The chain carries TRBV2 and TRBJ1-5, with 7 bases matching TRBD1. J lost 5 bases, V lost 7 bases, and 11 bases had no gene match. The CDR3 runs to 15 residues. Per the germline V gene, CDR1 is SNHLY and CDR2 is FYNNEI.

This rearrangement joins TRBV5-1 to TRBJ2-1; weak D call: TRBD1 (5 bases). In germline, CDR1 is SGHRS, CDR2 YFSETQ. The CDR3 has 12 amino acids. V was cut by 2 bases and J by 7 bases, with 7 bases left in between. This CDR3 reads CASSLQVNEQFF. CDR3 coding DNA: TGCGCCAGCAGCTTACAGGTAAATGAGCAGTTCTTC.

This CDR3 reads CASSYNRGSGYTF. The CDR3 nucleotides read TGTGCCAGCAGTTACAACAGGGGGTCTGGCTACACCTTC. The gene calls are TRBV6-6 and TRBJ1-2; TRBD1 agrees at 8 bases. The trim removed 2 bases at V and 7 bases at J, leaving 3 bases unmatched. The CDR3 is 13 amino acids. Germline lookup yields CDR1 MNHNY and CDR2 SVGAGI (reference sequence).

The rearrangement uses TRBV11-2 and TRBJ2-1, with D unclear. Germline loops: CDR1 SGHAT, CDR2 FQNNGV. The V end was cut by 5 bases, the J end by 7 bases, with 15 bases between. The CDR3 runs 14 residues. The CDR3 DNA is TGTGCCAGCAGCCCCCTTGACAATTTAAATGAGCAGTTCTTC. Translation: CASSPLDNLNEQFF.

This chain links TRBV4-1 with TRBJ2-2; maybe TRBD2 (6 bases). The length of the CDR3 is 15 residues. The V end lost 6 bases, the J end lost 0 bases, and 11 bases lay between the germline ends. The V gene's germline CDR1 is MGHRA and CDR2 YSYEKL. The CDR3 reads CASRLLATNTGELFF. CDR3 DNA: TGCGCCAGCAGATTACTAGCAACGAACACCGGGGAGCTGTTTTTT.